One sample yielded the 16 T cell receptor beta chains listed below, sequenced in a study of cytomegalovirus exposure and HLA in healthy donors. Measured with immunoSEQ multiplex PCR; TCRdb has only the in-frame clones, and not every one. The repertoire holds around 99,000 clones, with 88% as singletons. Sequencing used PBMCs. These receptors came from a woman between 18 and 29 years old in good health and CMV-seronegative.

The V and J genes are TRBV28 and TRBJ2-7; 10 nucleotides line up with TRBD1. The CDR3 totals 15 residues. Germline lookup yields CDR1 MDHEN and CDR2 SYDVKM. The V and J ends lost 7 bases and 3 bases, in that order; junction bases with no gene match: 9. This CDR3 is CASIGGGQGHYEQYF. DNA of the CDR3: TGTGCCAGCATTGGGGGGGGACAGGGGCACTACGAGCAGTACTTC. Drawing the rest from reference TRBV28 and TRBJ2-7, the complete variable domain is DVKVTQSSRYLVKRTGEKVFLECVQDMDHENMFWYRQDPGLGLRLIYFSYDVKMKEKGDIPEGYSVSREKKERFSLILESASTNQTSMYLCASIGGGQGHYEQYFGPGTRLTVT.

This clone was seen a handful of times. The genes are TRBV6-5 and TRBJ1-1; TRBD1 might be the D (5 bases). Trimming took 8 bases from V and 2 from J, leaving 12 bases between them. The CDR3 contains 13 residues. Germline V gene data show CDR1 as MNHEY and CDR2 as SVGAGI. The CDR3 sequence is CASSPRDNTEAFF. CDR3 in DNA: TGTGCCAGCTCCCCCAGGGATAACACTGAAGCTTTCTTT.

The chain carries TRBV6-5 and TRBJ1-2; possible D gene TRBD1, 5 bases. Trimming took off 0 bases at V and 8 bases at J, with 19 bases between the two ends. This CDR3 has 16 amino acids. Germline CDR1 is MNHEY and CDR2 is SVGAGI. Here the CDR3 DNA reads TGTGCCAGCAGTTACTCTCAGGGTTTGGGTGCTCCGGGCTACACCTTC. Translation: CASSYSQGLGAPGYTF.

The V and J genes are TRBV7-9 and TRBJ1-1; 7 positions match TRBD1. Losses at the gene ends were 0 bases for V and 4 bases for J; bases not matched to a gene: 8. Germline assignment: CDR1 SEHNR and CDR2 FQNEAQ (reference sequence). CDR3 length equals 16 residues. CDR3 nucleotides: TGTGCCAGCAGCTTAGCGGGGACAGTTGGGGGCACTGAAGCTTTCTTT. It translates to CASSLAGTVGGTEAFF.

This clone has a single count. The rearrangement links TRBV4-2 to TRBJ2-3, with D possibly being TRBD2 (6 bases). CDR1 and CDR2 (germline): LGHNA, YNFKEQ. V was shortened by 0 bases and J by 0 bases, with 10 bases between the two germline ends. This CDR3 has 16 residues. The chain's CDR3 is CASSQEPAGSTDTQYF. The CDR3 DNA reads TGTGCCAGCAGCCAAGAACCAGCGGGTAGCACAGATACGCAGTATTTT.

The genes are TRBV6-1 and TRBJ2-5, with 16 bases matching TRBD2. Germline CDR1 MNHNS, CDR2 SASEGT. This CDR3 has 18 residues. Trimming took 3 bases from V and 3 from J; bases not matched to a gene: 7. This chain's CDR3 is CASSEGLAGGPREETQYF. The DNA for the CDR3 is TGTGCCAGCAGTGAGGGACTAGCGGGAGGGCCAAGGGAAGAGACCCAGTACTTC.

This rearrangement joins TRBV28 to TRBJ2-7; 10 positions match TRBD1. CDR1 is MDHEN, CDR2 SYDVKM, per germline. Unmatched junction bases numbered 9, after V lost 5 bases and J lost 2 bases. CDR3 length equals 16 residues. In DNA form, the CDR3 reads TGTGCCAGCAGTCGATCACCCGGGACAGGGGCCTACGAGCAGTACTTC. This codes for CASSRSPGTGAYEQYF. The complete variable domain, with remaining parts taken from reference TRBV28 and TRBJ2-7, reads DVKVTQSSRYLVKRTGEKVFLECVQDMDHENMFWYRQDPGLGLRLIYFSYDVKMKEKGDIPEGYSVSREKKERFSLILESASTNQTSMYLCASSRSPGTGAYEQYFGPGTRLTVT.

This sequence joins TRBV6-1 and TRBJ2-1; 10 bases align to TRBD1. After removal of 6 bases from V and 7 bases from J, the junction contained 9 bases not matched to a gene. The length of the CDR3 is 15 residues. Germline CDR1 is MNHNS and CDR2 is SASEGT. CDR3 coding DNA: TGTGCCAGCAGCTCCCGGGACAGGGGATTGAATGAGCAGTTCTTC. Amino acid sequence: CASSSRDRGLNEQFF.

This chain uses TRBV9 with TRBJ1-4, with 10 bases that match TRBD1. The CDR3 has 15 amino acids. CDR1 SGDLS and CDR2 YYNGEE come from the germline V gene. V lost 7 bases and J lost 4; bases outside the gene matches: 7. The CDR3 DNA follows: TGTGCCAGCGGCCGGGACAGGGGCCTTAATGAAAAACTGTTTTTT. Residues: CASGRDRGLNEKLFF. Based on the CDR3 plus reference TRBV9 and TRBJ1-4, the full variable domain is DSGVTQTPKHLITATGQRVTLRCSPRSGDLSVYWYQQSLDQGLQFLIQYYNGEERAKGNILERFSAQQFPDLHSELNLSSLELGDSALYFCASGRDRGLNEKLFFGSGTQLSVL.

The sample holds one count of this clone. The genes are TRBV6-5 and TRBJ1-1, with 12 bases fitting TRBD1. CDR1 and CDR2 (germline): MNHEY, SVGAGI. With 4 bases clipped from V and 9 bases from J, the junction kept 6 bases outside the gene matches. This CDR3 spans 14 amino acids. The CDR3: CASSWDRGLGQAFF. CDR3 sequence (DNA): TGTGCCAGCAGTTGGGACAGGGGGCTCGGCCAAGCTTTCTTT.

The chain couples TRBV28 to TRBJ2-3; 11 positions match TRBD2. Germline V gives CDR1 MDHEN, CDR2 SYDVKM. The CDR3 is 14 residues long. The ends lost 6 bases at V and 5 bases at J; junction bases unmatched: 4. The CDR3 is CASRVAGGKDTQYF. The CDR3 DNA follows: TGTGCCAGCAGGGTAGCGGGAGGGAAAGATACGCAGTATTTT. Full variable domain (rest looked up from reference TRBV28 and TRBJ2-3): DVKVTQSSRYLVKRTGEKVFLECVQDMDHENMFWYRQDPGLGLRLIYFSYDVKMKEKGDIPEGYSVSREKKERFSLILESASTNQTSMYLCASRVAGGKDTQYFGPGTRLTVL.

The V and J genes are TRBV5-4 and TRBJ1-2; possible D gene TRBD1, 5 bases. The CDR3 extends over 12 amino acids. Per the germline V gene, CDR1 is SGHNT and CDR2 is YYREEE (reference sequence). V shed 0 bases and J shed 8 bases, with 8 bases lying between them. CDR3 DNA sequence: TGTGCCAGCAGCTTGGTTGGGGGGGGCTACACCTTC. It encodes CASSLVGGGYTF.

The chain combines TRBV5-4 with TRBJ1-6, with D possibly matching TRBD1 (6 bases). Germline CDR1 and CDR2: SGHNT and YYREEE (reference sequence). The CDR3 runs to 14 residues. The V end was cut by 0 bases, the J end by 8 bases, with 9 bases between. CDR3: CASSLGNRDSPLHF. The CDR3 DNA is TGTGCCAGCAGCTTGGGGAACAGGGATTCACCCCTCCACTTT.

The chain is built from TRBV7-3 and TRBJ2-6, with a weak D call TRBD1 (6 bases). CDR1 SGHTA and CDR2 FQGTGA come from the germline V gene. V gave up 5 bases and J gave up 2 bases, with 10 bases separating them. CDR3 size: 15 residues. CDR3: CASSTQGTGANVLTF. The CDR3 nucleotides are TGTGCCAGCAGCACACAGGGAACTGGGGCCAACGTCCTGACTTTC.

This chain connects TRBV9 to TRBJ2-2, with D possibly being TRBD1 (5 bases). V lost 4 bases and J 3 bases, leaving 19 bases between the germline ends. There are 17 residues in the CDR3. The germline V gene has CDR1 SGDLS and CDR2 YYNGEE. CDR3 loop: CASSPAEGVGYTGELFF. The DNA for the CDR3 is TGTGCCAGCAGCCCCGCTGAAGGGGTGGGTTACACCGGGGAGCTGTTTTTT.

The CDR3 region has the DNA TGTGCCAGCAGCCTCTCTAGCGGGACGGGGCCCTACGAGCAGTACTTC. This sequence encodes CASSLSSGTGPYEQYF. The V gene is TRBV9, the J gene TRBJ2-7; TRBD2 matches 9 bases. The CDR3 extends over 16 amino acids. The V gene end was trimmed by 4 bases and the J gene end by 2 bases; junction bases not matched to a gene: 10. In germline, CDR1 is SGDLS, CDR2 YYNGEE.